This TCR beta chain was sequenced in a study of T cell repertoires in cytomegalovirus infection. The study, taken as a whole, reports: Identification of carriers of CMV plus the relevant HLA was achieved through cumulative public TCR beta family frequency. CMV-specific TCR beta clonotypes restricted by HLA-C were the ones dominating the ex vivo response.

Germline V CDR1 and CDR2: SGHTA, FQGNSA. This CDR3 contains 13 residues. V was cut by 5 bases and J by 7 bases, with 14 bases left in between. TCRdb independently ran MiXCR on the reads; one entry per CDR3 protein. The table has over 200,000 distinct CDR3 sequences, roughly 13% seen once; the top ten hold 8.5% to 10%. There are many counts of this clonotype. As yet, its antigen is unknown. This TCR was recovered from a human donor in good health (CMV status not recorded). Some clones in this sample may be carry-over from other donors' samples. V is TRBV7-2 and J is TRBJ1-1, with D hard to call. Specimen: PBMCs. Here the CDR3 DNA reads TGTGCCAGCAGCCTCTCGCGGCAGCTTGAAGCTTTCTTT. This translates into CASSLSRQLEAFF.